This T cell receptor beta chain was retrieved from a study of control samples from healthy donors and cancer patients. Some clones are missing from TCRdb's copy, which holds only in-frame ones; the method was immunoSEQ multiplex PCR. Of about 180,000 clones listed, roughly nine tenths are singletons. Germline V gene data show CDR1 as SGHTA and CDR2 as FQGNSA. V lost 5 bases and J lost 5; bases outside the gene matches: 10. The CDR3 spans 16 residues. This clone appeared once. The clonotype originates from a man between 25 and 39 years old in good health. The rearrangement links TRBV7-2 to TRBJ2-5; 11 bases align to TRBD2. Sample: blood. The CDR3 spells CASSLSSGGALETQYF. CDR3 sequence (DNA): TGTGCCAGCAGCCTGAGTAGCGGGGGGGCTTTGGAGACCCAGTACTTC. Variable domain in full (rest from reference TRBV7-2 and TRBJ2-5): GAGVSQSPSNKVTEKGKDVELRCDPISGHTALYWYRQSLGQGLEFLIYFQGNSAPDKSGLPSDRFSAERTGGSVSTLTIQRTQQEDSAVYLCASSLSSGGALETQYFGPGTRLLVL.